Following are 22 T cell receptor beta chains from one sample sequenced in a study of T cells in Graves' hyperthyroidism and ophthalmopathy. Using RNA transcripts as the source, TCR beta CDR3 regions were amplified. An initial round of RT-PCR targeting the TCR CDR3 relied on the HTBI primer set. TCRdb reprocessed the multiplex PCR reads with MiXCR, giving one entry per CDR3 protein. The sample consists of roughly 380,000 distinct CDR3 sequences, roughly 14% of them appearing once. What was sequenced was blood. Every receptor here comes from a man younger than 40 with Graves' hyperthyroidism that later progressed to Graves' ophthalmopathy.

This clonotype was detected ten times or more. The gene calls are TRBV7-8 and TRBJ1-5; 9 nucleotides match TRBD1. The V gene's germline CDR1 is SGHVS and CDR2 FQNEAQ. This CDR3 region has 16 residues. V shed 5 bases and J 5 bases; nucleotides not matched to a gene: 10. DNA of the CDR3: TGTGCCAGCAGCCGTCCCGGACAGGGGCGCGATCAGCCCCAGCATTTT. Its protein is CASSRPGQGRDQPQHF.

There are many counts of this clonotype. CDR3 residues: CASSLALRLWCPEQFF. In DNA, the CDR3 is TGTGCCAGCAGCTTAGCCCTCCGGCTATGGTGTCCGGAGCAGTTCTTC. The V gene is TRBV7-9, the J gene TRBJ2-1; D gene uncertain. V lost 0 bases and J lost 10, with 19 bases in between. The CDR3 loop spans 16 amino acids. Germline V gene data show CDR1 as SEHNR and CDR2 as FQNEAQ (reference sequence).

This clonotype was detected many times. The chain has TRBV12-3 or TRBV12-4 and TRBJ2-7; 10 bases line up with TRBD1. V gave up 5 bases and J gave up 1 base; unmatched junction bases: 2. CDR3 size: 14 residues. The CDR3 loop is CASSGDRGSYEQYF. In nucleotides, the CDR3 is TGTGCCAGCAGTGGGGACAGGGGTTCCTACGAGCAGTACTTC.

This clonotype has more than one count but fewer than ten. The chain links TRBV28 to TRBJ2-6; the D is unclear. Between the trimmed V and J ends, which lost 8 bases and 4 bases, there was a span of 12 bases. This CDR3 is 14 amino acids long. Per germline, CDR1 MDHEN and CDR2 SYDVKM. In nucleotides, the CDR3 is TGTGCCAGCGTCGGCGGCACAGGGGCCAACGTCCTGACTTTC. Amino acids: CASVGGTGANVLTF.

This clonotype appeared many times. In nucleotides, the CDR3 is TGCGCCAGCAGCCCGGACAGGGAGATCTATACCTACGAGCAGTACTTC. It translates to CASSPDREIYTYEQYF. The chain recombines TRBV5-1 with TRBJ2-7; 8 nucleotides line up with TRBD1. Germline loops: CDR1 SGHRS, CDR2 YFSETQ. Trimming at V came to 4 bases and at J to 2 bases, leaving 11 bases not matched to a gene. The CDR3 extends over 16 amino acids.

This rearrangement joins TRBV4-1 to TRBJ2-2, with 12 positions matching TRBD1. V lost 4 bases to trimming and J lost 5 bases; unmatched junction nucleotides: 11. The CDR3 spans 18 residues. Germline V gene sequence: CDR1 MGHRA, CDR2 YSYEKL. Written as DNA, the CDR3 is TGCGCCAGCAGCCGAGACCGGGACAGGGGGCTTTATACCGGGGAGCTGTTTTTT. This codes for CASSRDRDRGLYTGELFF.

At least ten counts were recorded for this clonotype. The chain has TRBV12-3 or TRBV12-4 and TRBJ2-7, with 9 bases lining up with TRBD2. The junction had 10 bases not matched to a gene; V was cut back by 2 bases and J by 8 bases. This CDR3 spans 15 amino acids. The CDR3 region has the DNA TGTGCCAGCAGTTTATCTAGCGGGGCACAGGTAAAGCAGTACTTC. Its translation is CASSLSSGAQVKQYF.

There are a few counts of this clonotype. The chain joins TRBV11-3 to TRBJ1-6; D may be TRBD1 (5 bases). The CDR3 loop spans 14 amino acids. The ends were cut back, 1 base at V and 7 bases at J, with 8 bases in the middle. CDR1 is SGHNT and CDR2 is YENEEA in the germline V gene. CDR3 sequence: CASSLAGYNSPLHF. The CDR3 DNA sequence: TGTGCCAGCAGCTTAGCAGGGTACAATTCACCCCTCCACTTT.

This clonotype occurred many times. V and J are TRBV6-1 and TRBJ1-1; no definite D call. V lost 5 bases, J lost 0 bases, and 7 bases lay in between. This CDR3 is 13 amino acids long. Germline loops: CDR1 MNHNS, CDR2 SASEGT. CDR3 nucleotides: TGTGCCAGCAGTTCCTTCATGAACACTGAAGCTTTCTTT. Its protein product is CASSSFMNTEAFF.

For this clonotype: This could be a read error, since a much larger clone is one nucleotide away. The J gene is TRBJ1-5, the V gene TRBV5-1; D is undetermined. Germline CDR1 and CDR2: SGHRS and YFSETQ. The CDR3 loop spans 15 amino acids. The CDR3 is CASSLTGESNQPQRF. In DNA, the CDR3 is TGCGCCAGCAGCTTGACCGGGGAGTCCAATCAGCCCCAGCGTTTT.

This clonotype was observed at least ten times. The rearrangement uses TRBV30 and TRBJ1-2; D remains ambiguous. CDR3 size: 13 residues. V was shortened by 0 bases and J by 7 bases, with 12 bases between the two germline ends. CDR1 and CDR2 (germline): GTSNPN, SVGIG (reference sequence). As DNA, the CDR3 is TGTGCCTGGAGTGTAAACTGGCTGGGTGGCTACACCTTC. Amino acid sequence: CAWSVNWLGGYTF.

V usage is TRBV3-1 and J usage is TRBJ2-1; 7 bases line up with TRBD2. The CDR3 consists of 16 residues. V shed 2 bases, J shed 8 bases, and the junction held 12 bases outside the gene matches. Germline CDR1 LGHDT, CDR2 YNNKEL (reference sequence). Here the CDR3 DNA reads TGTGCCAGCAGCCAAAATTCGGGGGGATCCGACGATGAGCAGTTCTTC. This sequence encodes CASSQNSGGSDDEQFF.

This clonotype has just a few counts. The V and J genes are TRBV7-9 and TRBJ2-3; D remains ambiguous. This CDR3 spans 14 amino acids. Trimming cost V 5 bases and J 2 bases, with 11 bases left between them. Germline CDR1 is SEHNR and CDR2 is FQNEAQ (reference sequence). The CDR3 nucleotides read TGTGCCAGCAGCCCCTCCCAACCCACAGATACGCAGTATTTT. Protein product: CASSPSQPTDTQYF.

This chain links TRBV10-1 with TRBJ2-3; TRBD2 agrees at 11 bases. The CDR3 covers 13 residues. V was clipped by 3 bases and J by 9 bases; unmatched bases: 2. CDR1 and CDR2 (germline): WNHNN, SYGVQD (reference sequence). As DNA, the CDR3 is TGCGCCAGCAGTGACGCTAGCGGGGGGACGCAGTATTTT. It translates to CASSDASGGTQYF.

At least ten counts were recorded for this clonotype. This chain uses TRBV6-2 or TRBV6-3 with TRBJ1-5; the D is unclear. From germline, CDR1 is MNHEY and CDR2 SVGEGT. Trimming left V 2 bases short and J 6 bases short, with 11 bases between. This CDR3 comprises 14 residues. CDR3 region: CASSYPTVGQPQHF. DNA for the CDR3: TGTGCCAGCAGTTACCCCACCGTTGGTCAGCCCCAGCATTTT.

This clonotype was detected ten times or more. The V gene is TRBV7-8, the J gene TRBJ2-1, with D perhaps TRBD1 (6 bases). Germline V lookup: CDR1 SGHVS, CDR2 FQNEAQ. This CDR3 comprises 14 residues. With 5 bases removed from V and 9 bases from J, the gap between germline ends came to 17 bases. The CDR3 DNA reads as TGTGCCAGCAGCCCAGACACCAGGGGCGTTGAGCAGTTCTTC. As protein: CASSPDTRGVEQFF.

This clonotype was picked up a small number of times. This chain connects TRBV5-6 to TRBJ2-7; D gene uncertain. V was clipped by 4 bases and J by 5 bases, with 10 bases between them. CDR1 is SGHDT and CDR2 is YYEEEE in the germline V gene. The CDR3 consists of 12 residues. CDR3 bases: TGTGCCAGCAGCCAAGATCGGGACGAGCAGTACTTC. Translated: CASSQDRDEQYF.

This chain links TRBV29-1 with TRBJ2-1, with D maybe TRBD1 (5 bases). CDR1 and CDR2 from the germline V gene are SQVTM and ANQGSEA. Trimming pared 4 bases from V and 7 bases from J, leaving 11 bases between. This CDR3 is built from 12 residues. The CDR3 region is CSVATQGNEQFF. As DNA, the CDR3 is TGCAGCGTTGCTACCCAGGGTAATGAGCAGTTCTTC.

In this sample, this clonotype turned up a few times. V gene TRBV19 combines with J gene TRBJ2-5; 7 bases fit TRBD2. V was clipped by 5 bases and J by 5 bases; unmatched bases: 11. The CDR3 length is 15 residues. Germline V CDR1 and CDR2: LNHDA, SQIVND (reference sequence). CDR3 residues: CASSVRLAAGETQYF. In nucleotides, the CDR3 is TGTGCCAGTAGTGTCAGACTAGCTGCGGGGGAGACCCAGTACTTC.

J is TRBJ1-2 and V is TRBV6-5; D is unclear. The CDR3 totals 14 residues. Germline lookup yields CDR1 MNHEY and CDR2 SVGAGI. V was trimmed by 0 bases and J by 4 bases, leaving 9 bases between them. CDR3 in amino acids: CASSYSVRVYGYTF. The CDR3 coding sequence is TGTGCCAGCAGTTACTCGGTTCGAGTCTATGGCTACACCTTC.

A few counts support this clonotype. The J gene is TRBJ1-2, the V gene TRBV9, with D hard to call. Germline CDR1 reads SGDLS; CDR2 reads YYNGEE. V was cut by 0 bases and J by 3 bases, with 12 bases left in between. The CDR3 sequence is 15 residues long. CDR3 region: CASSVDFRFYYGYTF. The CDR3 DNA follows: TGTGCCAGCAGCGTAGATTTCCGGTTTTACTATGGCTACACCTTC. The full variable domain, completed using reference TRBV9 and TRBJ1-2, is DSGVTQTPKHLITATGQRVTLRCSPRSGDLSVYWYQQSLDQGLQFLIQYYNGEERAKGNILERFSAQQFPDLHSELNLSSLELGDSALYFCASSVDFRFYYGYTFGSGTRLTVV.

At least ten counts were recorded for this clonotype. This sequence joins TRBV12-3 or TRBV12-4 and TRBJ1-5; 8 bases are shared with TRBD1. This CDR3 has 14 residues. V was clipped by 6 bases and J by 7 bases; unmatched bases: 8. CDR3 residues: CASRISGGQQPQHF. CDR3 DNA: TGTGCCAGCAGGATCTCAGGGGGCCAACAGCCCCAGCATTTT.